These T cell receptor beta chains were read from a single sample in a study of T cell responses to AZD1222 COVID-19 vaccine. Libraries were prepared by immunoSEQ multiplex PCR; TCRdb keeps only in-frame clonotypes and omits some of them. In the table there are over 70,000 clones, about 83% of which are singletons. The sample in question was peripheral blood, obtained 28 days after the second dose of the MenACWY control vaccine. These TCRs come from an adult who received the MenACWY meningococcal vaccine as a control. Both conserved end residues are part of each CDR3. Fields, in order: V gene, J gene, CDR3 protein.

V: TRBV6-1; J: TRBJ2-7; CDR3: CASSERDQHYEQYF
V: TRBV7-9; J: TRBJ1-1; CDR3: CASSLDVQGTGGAFF
V: TRBV28; J: TRBJ1-2; CDR3: CASRRLPWRERDGYTF
V: TRBV5-1; J: TRBJ2-3; CDR3: CASSTAGDKTDTQYF
V: TRBV14; J: TRBJ2-7; CDR3: CASSVGLAGVYEQYF
V: TRBV5-5; J: TRBJ2-7; CDR3: CASSFGPQSYEQYF
V: TRBV4-3; J: TRBJ2-7; CDR3: CASSQSTGAYEQYF
V: TRBV7-8; J: TRBJ1-5; CDR3: CASSSGQGQPQHF
V: TRBV29-1; J: TRBJ2-5; CDR3: CSVDGQLETQYF
V: TRBV7-8; J: TRBJ1-3; CDR3: CASTRNLRATIYF
V: TRBV29-1; J: TRBJ1-2; CDR3: CSVESGQARLEYGYTF
V: TRBV29-1; J: TRBJ2-1; CDR3: CSVSIGGGFLNEQFF
V: TRBV4-3; J: TRBJ1-3; CDR3: CASSQDWLDSGNTIYF
V: TRBV5-5; J: TRBJ2-7; CDR3: CASSLDRPSSYEQYF
V: TRBV28; J: TRBJ2-1; CDR3: CASTLSPGGEQFF
V: TRBV7-9; J: TRBJ1-2; CDR3: CASSLGEGTTYGYTF
V: TRBV12-3/TRBV12-4; J: TRBJ1-2; CDR3: CASSLGLYGYTF
V: TRBV9; J: TRBJ2-3; CDR3: CASSEGLLDTQYF
V: TRBV27; J: TRBJ1-2; CDR3: CASSFTTGPGGYTF
V: TRBV19; J: TRBJ1-5; CDR3: CASSRSNQPQHF
V: TRBV10-3; J: TRBJ2-5; CDR3: CAISESGQKETQYF
V: TRBV28; J: TRBJ2-1; CDR3: CASRSAGAWFF
V: TRBV10-3; J: TRBJ1-1; CDR3: CAISAPTGNTEAFF
V: TRBV7-2; J: TRBJ2-7; CDR3: CASSLARGGEQYF
V: TRBV7-9; J: TRBJ2-3; CDR3: CASSLGQDPADTQYF
V: TRBV30; J: TRBJ1-1; CDR3: CAWSGRTVLMNTEAFF
V: TRBV30; J: TRBJ1-1; CDR3: CASQGAGDTEAFF
V: TRBV29-1; J: TRBJ1-1; CDR3: CSVAPGGGFIPNTEAFF
V: TRBV10-1; J: TRBJ1-1; CDR3: CASSPEGRSTEAFF
V: TRBV27; J: TRBJ2-2; CDR3: CASSFGQGGTGELFF
V: TRBV6-2/TRBV6-3; J: TRBJ2-7; CDR3: CASNPTGSSYEQYF
V: TRBV4-2; J: TRBJ2-2; CDR3: CASSQDAPGQGRTGELFF
V: TRBV6-2/TRBV6-3; J: TRBJ2-5; CDR3: CASSLTEKMSQYF
V: TRBV18; J: TRBJ2-7; CDR3: CASSDSYEQYF
V: TRBV6-6; J: TRBJ2-1; CDR3: CASSPILRTSPYNEQFF
V: TRBV19; J: TRBJ1-4; CDR3: CASSALIFRDLQDPHEKLFF
V: TRBV6-5; J: TRBJ1-6; CDR3: CASSRSSYNSPLHF
V: TRBV19; J: TRBJ2-2; CDR3: CASSIGRDTGELFF
V: TRBV7-2; J: TRBJ2-2; CDR3: CASSYPRGGELFF
V: TRBV2; J: TRBJ2-1; CDR3: CASSDTGGSYNEQFF
V: TRBV9; J: TRBJ2-7; CDR3: CASSVAGGNYEQYF
V: TRBV9; J: TRBJ1-4; CDR3: CASSVGSSNEKLFF
V: TRBV3-1/TRBV3-2; J: TRBJ2-3; CDR3: CASSPPLRGQGIISTDTQYF
V: TRBV7-4; J: TRBJ2-5; CDR3: CASSLSGRGETQYF
V: TRBV5-6; J: TRBJ1-4; CDR3: CASSGRVKEKLFF
V: TRBV11-2; J: TRBJ2-1; CDR3: CASSSLRRTSEYNEQFF
V: TRBV4-1; J: TRBJ2-1; CDR3: CASSQDAAGGSYNEQFF
V: TRBV6-5; J: TRBJ1-2; CDR3: CASGQGARGGYTF
V: TRBV6-5; J: TRBJ1-2; CDR3: CATRATRAYGYTF
V: TRBV30; J: TRBJ2-2; CDR3: CAWNWAGNTGELFF
V: TRBV14; J: TRBJ1-6; CDR3: CASSPEIHSPLHF
V: TRBV6-5; J: TRBJ2-3; CDR3: CASSYQRGETDTQYF
V: TRBV30; J: TRBJ2-2; CDR3: CAWSVGANTGELFF
V: TRBV10-3; J: TRBJ2-5; CDR3: CAISESRQLGETQYF
V: TRBV29-1; J: TRBJ2-3; CDR3: CSVEETGTDTQYF
V: TRBV28; J: TRBJ2-5; CDR3: CASSRAGGPSETQYF
V: TRBV6-1; J: TRBJ2-5; CDR3: CASSEERGATQYF
V: TRBV5-4; J: TRBJ2-2; CDR3: CASSYRGVTGELFF
V: TRBV12-3/TRBV12-4; J: TRBJ1-2; CDR3: CASSPLAYYGYTF
V: TRBV5-1; J: TRBJ1-1; CDR3: CASSSGTGLYTEAFF